This T cell receptor beta chain was recorded in a study of blood T cell repertoires in COVID-19 (dated by TCRdb to 2020 to 2021). The study in broad terms: Samples covering the acute and convalescent phases of COVID-19 were provided by collaborators in the United States, Italy and Spain. The repertoires were made available in a free public database intended to serve as a resource for research on the immune response to SARS-CoV-2. Nearly every sample came with metadata listing a de-identified subject ID, COVID-19 status, age in years and sex. The material from the prospective study consisted of cDNA or gDNA derived from T cells, B-cell-depleted T cells, or PBMCs. Subjects who had been exposed to COVID-19, were actively infected with it, or had recovered from it provided the deeply sampled blood TCRbeta repertoires that made up the dataset. The samples were drawn from two sources: the first 160 participants of the ongoing ImmuneRACE study, and approximately 1,300 subjects contributed by 6 global collaborators. Where available, HLA class I and class II types were obtained from metadata supplied by the sample provider rather than from assay-based typing. Summary of the overall study and its limitations: Clinical and demographic metadata were provided uncurated, with the amount varying by source and participant.

Participants in the prospective study were enrolled through a virtual design, were aged about 18 to 89 years, and lived in 24 United States geographic areas. In the prospective study, participants were assigned to cohorts based on the clinical history participants reported in a screening survey and a study questionnaire. For ImmuneRACE Cohort 3, a participant was defined as recovered based on two consecutive negative NP/OP PCR tests, clearance by a healthcare professional, or resolution of symptoms. In the prospective study, whole blood, serum and a nasopharyngeal or oropharyngeal swab were collected from each participant by mobile phlebotomists. Prospective study participants could optionally give additional blood draws and questionnaires over an approximately two-month period. Before DNA extraction, blood samples from the prospective study were shipped at room temperature or frozen. Note on this clone: Its antigen target is currently unknown. Per-base qualities were not stored, and no clone one base away is much larger.

TCRbeta CDR3 regions were amplified from genomic DNA by means of the immunoSEQ Assay, a bias-controlled multiplex PCR. As for how the authors treated the data: Nucleated cell counts per sample were estimated from amplification of reference gene primers within the assay. To quantify the absolute abundance of each unique TCRbeta CDR3 rearrangement, sequence reads were collapsed and filtered. Productive Simpson clonality was computed per sample as the square root of Simpson's diversity index over productive rearrangements. TCRdb re-hosts the immuneACCESS table, in-frame sequences only. Its copies lack some clones; in the studies checked, an unresolved V gene accounts for under half of them, and the cause for the rest is not known. The V and J calls and clone size are taken from that table; D and trimming were inferred from the DNA. In all, the sample holds 200,000 or so clones, and roughly 90% of those were seen once. The top ten constitute over 7% of the sample.

V and J are truncated by 4 bases and 5 bases respectively, leaving an intervening sequence of 11 bases. In the germline V gene (reference sequence), CDR1 corresponds to LGHDT and CDR2 to YNNKEL. Counted from cysteine to phenylalanine, this CDR3 has 13 amino acids. The kept DNA is CDR3 alone, 39 bases in frame from the first base. What was sequenced was PBMCs or T cells enriched from blood (not recorded which). This clonotype originated in a woman aged 18 to 35 who had recovered from COVID-19. The chain joins TRBV3-1 (or the pseudogene TRBV3-2) to TRBJ1-1; tentative D gene TRBD1, with 6 bases matching. The DNA reads TGTGCCAGCAGCCGTCCCCAGGGGACTGAAGCTTTCTTT. Translated, it reads CASSRPQGTEAFF.